One sample yielded the 20 T cell receptor beta chains listed below, sequenced in a study of blood T cell repertoires in COVID-19. Some clones are missing from TCRdb's copy, which holds only in-frame ones; the method was immunoSEQ multiplex PCR. This table has roughly 280,000 clones, 80% to 90% appearing once. Sequencing was performed on PBMCs or T cells enriched from blood (not recorded which). These receptors were obtained from a woman younger than 30 who had recovered from COVID-19.

Regarding this clone: Other DNA sequences in the same sample also yield this CDR3. V gene TRBV18 combines with J gene TRBJ1-1; no clear D. Deletions cut 0 bases from V and 5 bases from J, with 7 bases between. The CDR3 sequence is 13 residues long. Germline assignment: CDR1 KGHSH and CDR2 LQKENI. CDR3 nucleotides: TGTGCCAGCTCACCACCGGGAGTAACTGAAGCTTTCTTT. Its protein is CASSPPGVTEAFF.

V is TRBV9 and J is TRBJ1-1; D not resolved. The V end lost 4 bases, the J end lost 1 base, and 11 bases lay between the germline ends. Germline lookup yields CDR1 SGDLS and CDR2 YYNGEE. The CDR3 runs to 14 residues. CDR3 protein: CASSPSPGNTEAFF. In DNA, the CDR3 is TGTGCCAGCAGCCCCTCTCCGGGGAACACTGAAGCTTTCTTT.

In its sample, this clone was seen once. The CDR3 bases are TGTGCCAGCTCACGCTCCGTTGGGCGGGTAGGCCAAGAGACCCAGTACTTC. Translation gives CASSRSVGRVGQETQYF. The V gene is TRBV18, the J gene TRBJ2-5, with D possibly matching TRBD2 (5 bases). Trimming left V 4 bases short and J 1 base short, with 19 bases between. Germline loops: CDR1 KGHSH, CDR2 LQKENI. The CDR3 loop spans 17 amino acids.

CDR3 protein: CASSPPDTTLLEQYF. The CDR3 DNA is TGTGCCAGCTCACCACCGGACACAACTCTTCTCGAGCAGTACTTC. This sequence joins TRBV18 and TRBJ2-7; tentatively, D is TRBD1 (5 bases). Germline CDR1 is KGHSH and CDR2 is LQKENI. The CDR3 has 15 residues. Trimming removed 0 bases from V and 6 bases from J, with 15 bases in between.

The genes are TRBV7-2 and TRBJ1-5, with D unresolved. The V gene's germline CDR1 is SGHTA and CDR2 FQGNSA. The CDR3 consists of 15 residues. V shed 1 base and J shed 5 bases, with 12 bases lying between them. Here the CDR3 DNA reads TGTGCCAGCAGCTTAGTTGGGAGGGCTCATCAGCCCCAGCATTTT. Translating gives CASSLVGRAHQPQHF.

The chain employs TRBV13 and TRBJ1-2; 7 bases line up with TRBD1. This CDR3 region has 13 residues. V shed 8 bases, J shed 3 bases, and the junction held 6 bases outside the gene matches. Germline lookup yields CDR1 PRHDT and CDR2 FYEKMQ (reference sequence). The CDR3 loop reads CASGRGNDYGYTF. CDR3 DNA sequence: TGTGCCAGCGGCAGGGGGAATGACTATGGCTACACCTTC.

The genes are TRBV29-1 and TRBJ1-3; TRBD1 aligns across 7 bases. CDR1 is SQVTM, CDR2 ANQGSEA, per germline. The CDR3 length is 12 residues. Trimming at V came to 7 bases and at J to 2 bases, leaving 2 bases not matched to a gene. The CDR3 DNA is TGCAGCGCCGGACAGGCTGGAAACACCATATATTTT. Its protein product is CSAGQAGNTIYF.

CDR3 amino acids: CASSEQDRGQYYTGELFF. The CDR3 DNA is TGCGCCAGCAGTGAACAGGACAGGGGGCAATATTACACCGGGGAGCTGTTTTTT. The chain uses TRBV10-2 and TRBJ2-2, with 11 bases lining up with TRBD1. The CDR3 has 18 residues. CDR1 and CDR2 from the germline V gene are WSHSY and SAAADI. The trim removed 3 bases at V and 3 bases at J, leaving 9 bases unmatched.

The V call is TRBV27, the J call TRBJ1-1; D may be TRBD1 (5 bases). The germline V gene encodes CDR1 MNHEY and CDR2 SMNVEV (reference sequence). Trimming took off 5 bases at V and 7 bases at J, with 17 bases between the two ends. This CDR3 has 14 residues. DNA for the CDR3: TGTGCCAGCAGTCTAAGCCCAGGGTATCTTGAAGCTTTCTTT. This sequence encodes CASSLSPGYLEAFF.

In this sample, this clone turned up once. This chain uses TRBV5-1 with TRBJ2-7; the D gene is possibly TRBD1 (6 bases). Germline V gene lookup returns CDR1 SGHRS and CDR2 YFSETQ. The CDR3 has 16 residues. V was cut by 0 bases and J by 5 bases, with 18 bases left in between. The CDR3 DNA reads TGCGCCAGCAGCTTGGAACCAGGGGTTGGAGGCGACGAGCAGTACTTC. Translating it yields CASSLEPGVGGDEQYF.

The chain links TRBV27 to TRBJ1-2; 9 positions agree with TRBD1. Germline V CDR1 and CDR2: MNHEY, SMNVEV (reference sequence). Losses at the gene ends were 4 bases for V and 6 bases for J; bases not matched to a gene: 9. The CDR3 covers 15 residues. CDR3 region: CASSSNTGGLDGYTF. CDR3 DNA sequence: TGTGCCAGCAGTTCAAACACAGGGGGCCTAGATGGCTACACCTTC.

This sequence joins TRBV27 and TRBJ2-1; the D is unclear. V lost 3 bases and J lost 9, with 12 bases in between. From germline, CDR1 is MNHEY and CDR2 SMNVEV (reference sequence). The CDR3 covers 13 residues. The CDR3 DNA follows: TGTGCCAGCAGTTTGGGTAATTGGGCTGAGCAGTTCTTC. Protein: CASSLGNWAEQFF.

The rearrangement uses TRBV11-3 and TRBJ1-1, with 9 bases matching TRBD1. Germline V gene sequence: CDR1 SGHNT, CDR2 YENEEA. CDR3 size: 19 residues. Trimming cost V 5 bases and J 1 base; bases outside gene matches: 17. Here the CDR3 DNA reads TGTGCCAGCAGCACCCAAACGCCGGGACAGGGTTTTTCGAACACTGAAGCTTTCTTT. As protein: CASSTQTPGQGFSNTEAFF.

CDR3 sequence: CASSSQNSYNEQFF. In DNA, the CDR3 is TGTGCCAGCAGCAGCCAAAATTCGTACAATGAGCAGTTCTTC. The V gene is TRBV11-2, the J gene TRBJ2-1; D is undetermined. V lost 5 bases, J lost 4 bases, and 12 bases lay in between. CDR3 length: 14 amino acids. In germline, CDR1 is SGHAT, CDR2 FQNNGV.

The V gene is TRBV19, the J gene TRBJ1-4; 7 nucleotides line up with TRBD1. The germline V gene encodes CDR1 LNHDA and CDR2 SQIVND (reference sequence). The CDR3 has 15 amino acids. With V trimmed by 5 bases and J by 4 bases, 7 bases remained unmatched. The CDR3 region has the DNA TGTGCCAGTAGTCCTGGACAGGCGGATAATGAAAAACTGTTTTTT. Protein product: CASSPGQADNEKLFF.

The chain is built from TRBV11-2 and TRBJ1-1; D gene uncertain. CDR1 and CDR2 (germline): SGHAT, FQNNGV. This CDR3 has 13 amino acids. The V end was cut by 1 base, the J end by 0 bases, with 3 bases between. In DNA, the CDR3 is TGTGCCAGCAGCTTAGTAGTGAACACTGAAGCTTTCTTT. Translated: CASSLVVNTEAFF.

This clone was detected a few times. The chain recombines TRBV5-1 with TRBJ1-1, with 7 bases aligning to TRBD1. The CDR3 is 13 amino acids. Germline V gene sequence: CDR1 SGHRS, CDR2 YFSETQ. The J segment lost 4 bases and the V segment lost 1 base, leaving 1 base of the junction unmatched. CDR3 nucleotide sequence: TGCGCCAGCAGCTTGCCAGGGGGCACTGAAGCTTTCTTT. Protein product: CASSLPGGTEAFF. Full variable domain (remainder filled in from reference TRBV5-1 and TRBJ1-1): KAGVTQTPRYLIKTRGQQVTLSCSPISGHRSVSWYQQTPGQGLQFLFEYFSETQRNKGNFPGRFSGRQFSNSRSEMNVSTLELGDSALYLCASSLPGGTEAFFGQGTRLTVV.

The V and J genes are TRBV6-5 and TRBJ2-1, with TRBD1 identical over 7 bases. The CDR3 runs 13 residues. Germline trimming cut 5 bases from V and 8 bases from J; bases unmatched to any gene: 6. Germline-derived CDR1 and CDR2 are MNHEY and SVGAGI. The CDR3 DNA reads TGTGCCAGCAGTCGAACAGGGGAGCATGAGCAGTTCTTC. Amino acid sequence: CASSRTGEHEQFF.

The CDR3 DNA is TGTGCCAGTAGAACAGGGGGGCAGACTTTCTTT. This encodes CASRTGGQTFF. J is TRBJ1-1 and V is TRBV19; 8 bases fit TRBD1. CDR1 is LNHDA and CDR2 is SQIVND in the germline V gene (reference sequence). CDR3 length: 11 amino acids. J lost 12 bases, V lost 6 bases, and 6 bases had no gene match.

The rearrangement uses TRBV12-3 or TRBV12-4 and TRBJ1-3; no reliable D call. Trimming took off 5 bases at V and 5 bases at J, with 7 bases between the two ends. This CDR3 comprises 12 residues. CDR3 protein: CASSLERNTIYF. Written as DNA, the CDR3 is TGTGCCAGCAGTCTCGAGCGAAACACCATATATTTT.